This T cell receptor (beta chain) is drawn from a study of OX40 agonist ivuxolimab in advanced cancers. Looked up from germline, CDR1 is SGHRS and CDR2 is YFSETQ. V lost 0 bases to trimming and J lost 4 bases, with 5 bases between them. The CDR3 loop spans 13 amino acids. Concerning this clone itself: This specimen includes other DNA sequences encoding the same CDR3.

Method: immunoSEQ multiplex PCR; TCRdb's copy keeps in-frame clones and lacks some. The sample lists 70,000 to 95,000 clones; roughly 92% were seen once. Patients with a history of autoimmune disease or on systemic immunosuppression were excluded. This chain uses TRBV5-1 with TRBJ1-5, with D unresolved. The sequencing here drew on CD4+ or CD8+ T cells sorted from blood, taken in a trial of the OX40 agonist ivuxolimab. The sequence was collected from an adult with an advanced solid tumor such as melanoma, head and neck, liver or kidney cancer. CDR3 in amino acids: CASSLGPNQPQHF. CDR3 bases: TGCGCCAGCAGCTTGGGACCAAATCAGCCCCAGCATTTT.